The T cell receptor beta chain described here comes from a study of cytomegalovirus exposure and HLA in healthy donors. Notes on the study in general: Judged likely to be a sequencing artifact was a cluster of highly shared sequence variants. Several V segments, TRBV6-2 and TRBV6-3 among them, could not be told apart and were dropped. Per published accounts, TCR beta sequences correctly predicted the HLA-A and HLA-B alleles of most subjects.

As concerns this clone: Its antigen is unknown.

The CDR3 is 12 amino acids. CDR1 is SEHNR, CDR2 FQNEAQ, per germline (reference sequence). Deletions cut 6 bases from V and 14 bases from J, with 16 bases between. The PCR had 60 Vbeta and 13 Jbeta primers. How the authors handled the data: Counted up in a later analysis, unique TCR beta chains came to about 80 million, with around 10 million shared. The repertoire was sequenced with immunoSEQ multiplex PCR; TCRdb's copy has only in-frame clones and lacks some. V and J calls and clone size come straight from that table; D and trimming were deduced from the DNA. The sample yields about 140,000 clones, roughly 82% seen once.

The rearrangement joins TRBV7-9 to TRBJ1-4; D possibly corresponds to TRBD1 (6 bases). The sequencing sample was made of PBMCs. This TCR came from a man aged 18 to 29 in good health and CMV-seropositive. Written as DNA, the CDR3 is TGTGCCAGCAGTTCGGACAGCCACTTCCTGTTTTTT. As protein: CASSSDSHFLFF. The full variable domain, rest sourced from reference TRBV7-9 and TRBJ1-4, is DTGVSQNPRHKITKRGQNVTFRCDPISEHNRLYWYRQTLGQGPEFLTYFQNEAQLEKSRLLSDRFSAERPKGSFSTLEIQRTEQGDSAMYLCASSSDSHFLFFGSGTQLSVL.